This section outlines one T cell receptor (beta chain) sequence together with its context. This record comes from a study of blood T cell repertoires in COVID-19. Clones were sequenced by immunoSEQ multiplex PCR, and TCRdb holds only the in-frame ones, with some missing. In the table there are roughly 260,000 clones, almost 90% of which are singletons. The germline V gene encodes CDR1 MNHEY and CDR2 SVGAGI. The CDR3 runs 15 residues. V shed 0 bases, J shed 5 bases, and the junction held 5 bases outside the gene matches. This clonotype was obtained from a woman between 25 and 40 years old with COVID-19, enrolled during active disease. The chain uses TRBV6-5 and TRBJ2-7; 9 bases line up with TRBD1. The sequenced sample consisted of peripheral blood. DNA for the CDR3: TGTGCCAGCAGTTACTCGTCGGGACAGGGCCACGAGCAGTACTTC. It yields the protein CASSYSSGQGHEQYF.